The entry that follows covers one TCR beta chain sequence. This receptor's antigen is unknown. Per-nucleotide qualities are absent, and no much larger clonotype sits a single base away. V is pruned by 5 bases and J by 7 bases, leaving 11 bases of the junction without a gene match. The germline V gene sets CDR1 to MNHNS and CDR2 to SASEGT. Reading from cysteine to phenylalanine, the CDR3 counts 15 amino acids. The entry retains the CDR3 DNA only, 45 bases that are in frame from base 1. Explained via the paper, the time point label denotes: cycle 2 day 1 (C2D1) of nivolumab. Every trial patient had relapsed following autologous stem cell transplantation, and prior brentuximab vedotin exposure was what differed among cohorts A, B and C. The trial cohort was composed of approximately 56 patients with relapsed/refractory classical Hodgkin lymphoma, for whom complete response, partial response or progressive disease was recorded as best overall response. Trial patients were treated with single-agent nivolumab in the multi-cohort phase II CheckMate 205 trial. Best overall response was determined by an independent review committee according to the 2007 International Working Group response criteria. PBMCs from the trial were collected at three points: immediately before nivolumab initiation (C1D1), and during therapy at cycle 2 day 1 and cycle 4 day 1. Peripheral blood was collected in 8 mL Vacutainer Cell Preparation Tubes, from which PBMCs were isolated by centrifugation and then cryopreserved.

Genomic DNA was isolated using the Qiagen DNeasy kit from unsorted PBMCs as well as from negatively selected CD4+ and CD8+ fractions. Using primers that anneal to V and J segments, immunoSEQ multiplex PCR amplified the TCR beta CDR3 regions. A synthetic immune receptor repertoire was used to minimize amplification bias, and any residual bias was removed computationally once sequencing was done. The source study handled its data this way. Repertoire diversity was quantified as the Shannon entropy index using custom Python scripts. Unsorted, CD4+ and CD8+ repertoires were analyzed separately, except in combined analyses where CD4+ and CD8+ sequences were merged in silico. A clone was considered expanded if an increase in frequency of at least 2-fold after treatment relative to C1D1 was found, and a pseudocount of 0.5 was applied to clones undetected at baseline. Singleton clones were defined as clones with 0 or 1 copy at C1D1, and non-singleton clones were defined as clones with 2 or more copies. By matching protein sequences in sorted samples from the same patient, clones expanded in unsorted samples were annotated as CD4+, CD8+ or unknown. Wilcoxon tests on paired samples were used to test diversity changes from C1D1 to C4D1. TCRdb took over this immuneACCESS table, retaining in-frame rearrangements with V and J assigned. Such tables are incomplete; in checked studies, under half of the missing clones stem from an unresolved V gene, and the remainder is unexplained. V, J and clone size are taken as reported in that table, and D and trimming were inferred from the DNA itself. The sample yields 20,000 to 25,000 clones; around 80% were counted once. The biggest ten clones account for about 15% of the sample.

These data are taken from a study of PD-1 blockade in classical Hodgkin lymphoma (dated by TCRdb to between 2020 and 2021). At the level of the whole study: Nivolumab dosing was 3 mg/kg intravenously every 2 weeks, continuing until either disease progression or unacceptable toxicity. A peripheral blood immune signature of response to PD-1 blockade in classical Hodgkin lymphoma was defined using TCR beta sequencing and CyTOF.

Findings and caveats that apply to the study as a whole: Baseline TCR diversity was reported to be lower in newly diagnosed patients than in healthy donors and to be lower still in relapsed/refractory patients. Diversity was lower in patients who began nivolumab less than 1 year after ASCT, so these patients were left out of later analyses to avoid confounding by immune reconstitution. Trial patients achieving complete response had baseline diversity similar to newly diagnosed patients, whereas partial responders and progressors had significantly lower diversity. The study was limited to a single clinical trial cohort, and causes of repertoire differences, possibly disease activity or prior therapy, remained undefined. By C4D1, a significant rise was seen in CD4+ TCR diversity but not in CD8+ TCR diversity (p=0.0027 vs p=0.16), and the rise was most apparent among complete responders (p=0.02).

This receptor was identified in a human donor with classical Hodgkin lymphoma. Here the chain combines TRBV6-1 and TRBJ2-7, and 10 junctional nucleotides match TRBD2. The sequences come from peripheral blood mononuclear cells (PBMCs), collected before the second cycle of nivolumab. The DNA sequence follows: TGTGCCAGCAGTCGGCTAGCGGGAGATCGTGGGGAGCAGTACTTC. Translated, it gives CASSRLAGDRGEQYF.